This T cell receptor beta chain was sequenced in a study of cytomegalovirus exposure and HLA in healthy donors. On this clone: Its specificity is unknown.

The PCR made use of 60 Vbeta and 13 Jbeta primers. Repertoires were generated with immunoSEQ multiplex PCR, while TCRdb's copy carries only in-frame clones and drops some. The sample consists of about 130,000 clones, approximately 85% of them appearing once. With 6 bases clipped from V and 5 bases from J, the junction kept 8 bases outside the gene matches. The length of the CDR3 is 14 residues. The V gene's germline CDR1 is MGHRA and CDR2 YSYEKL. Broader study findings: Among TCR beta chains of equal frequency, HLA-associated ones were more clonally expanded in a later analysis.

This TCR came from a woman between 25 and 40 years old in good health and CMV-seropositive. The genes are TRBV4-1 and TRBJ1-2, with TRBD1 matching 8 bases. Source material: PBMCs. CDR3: CASSPDRVFYGYTF. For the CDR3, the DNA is TGCGCCAGCAGTCCGGACAGGGTATTTTATGGCTACACCTTC.